A single sample gave rise to the 14 T cell receptor beta chains below, sequenced in a study of T cells in Graves' hyperthyroidism and ophthalmopathy. There were TCR beta CDR3 regions amplified from RNA transcripts. First-round RT-PCR with HTBI primers amplified the TCR CDR3 region. MiXCR was run by TCRdb on the multiplex PCR reads, yielding one entry per CDR3 protein. Of 650,000 to 750,000 distinct CDR3 sequences listed, approximately 15% are singletons. Sequenced sample: blood. The receptors shown here come from a young woman with Graves' hyperthyroidism.

CDR3 DNA sequence: TGTGCCTGGAAGGGTACGAGGTACGAGCAGTACTTC. Translation: CAWKGTRYEQYF. This chain uses TRBV30 with TRBJ2-7, with D uncertain. Germline values: CDR1 GTSNPN, CDR2 SVGIG (reference sequence). The CDR3 runs 12 residues. Trimming removed 4 bases at V and 4 bases at J, with 11 bases between.

The sample holds many counts of this clonotype. The chain employs TRBV20-1 and TRBJ2-3; 11 nucleotides line up with TRBD2. V shed 5 bases and J 3 bases; nucleotides not matched to a gene: 7. The length of the CDR3 is 15 residues. Germline V gene sequence: CDR1 DFQATT, CDR2 SNEGSKA (reference sequence). Here the CDR3 reads CSAPRLAGSTDTQYF. The CDR3 DNA is TGCAGTGCTCCGAGACTAGCGGGGTCGACAGATACGCAGTATTTT.

The genes are TRBV10-3 and TRBJ1-1, with D unresolved. Germline V gives CDR1 ENHRY, CDR2 SYGVKD. V was shortened by 3 bases and J by 0 bases, with 11 bases between the two germline ends. The CDR3 has 15 amino acids. DNA for the CDR3: TGTGCCATCAGTGAACGGGAGTCGATGAACACTGAAGCTTTCTTT. Its translation is CAISERESMNTEAFF.

This clonotype was seen ten or more times. The V and J genes are TRBV18 and TRBJ2-1; D unresolved. Trimming took off 3 bases at V and 8 bases at J, with 17 bases between the two ends. There are 15 residues in the CDR3. Looked up from germline, CDR1 is KGHSH and CDR2 is LQKENI. DNA of the CDR3: TGTGCCAGCTCACCCCAAGTTGGTAGCTTCGATGAGCAGTTCTTC. Protein: CASSPQVGSFDEQFF.

A few counts support this clonotype. The chain uses TRBV30 and TRBJ1-1; 10 bases match TRBD1. Germline V gene sequence: CDR1 GTSNPN, CDR2 SVGIG (reference sequence). This CDR3 is built from 17 residues. The V segment lost 2 bases and the J segment 5 bases; nucleotides outside the gene matches: 14. CDR3 sequence (DNA): TGTGCCTGGAGTACTGAGAGTGACAGGGGGCGCTGGACTGAAGCTTTCTTT. Translation: CAWSTESDRGRWTEAFF.

This clonotype has only a few counts. In DNA, the CDR3 is TGTGCCAGCTCACCTCTCCGGGGCACTAATGAAAAACTGTTTTTT. As protein: CASSPLRGTNEKLFF. This sequence joins TRBV18 and TRBJ1-4, with TRBD1 as a possible D gene (5 bases). The CDR3 totals 15 residues. CDR1 is KGHSH and CDR2 is LQKENI in the germline V gene. V gave up 3 bases and J gave up 2 bases, with 10 bases separating them.

This clonotype showed up many times. V and J are TRBV28 and TRBJ1-1; possibly TRBD1 for D (6 bases). The CDR3 contains 14 residues. The V end lost 2 bases, the J end lost 3 bases, and 10 bases lay between the germline ends. CDR1 is MDHEN, CDR2 SYDVKM, per germline. DNA of the CDR3: TGTGCCAGCAGTTTAGGGGGCGCGTACACTGAAGCTTTCTTT. It is translated as CASSLGGAYTEAFF.

The CDR3 DNA reads TGCGCCAGCAGCTTGGCCCCGACAGTCTATGGGGTAACGACCTTC. Amino acids: CASSLAPTVYGVTTF. The chain employs TRBV5-1 and TRBJ1-2, with D possibly being TRBD1 (5 bases). The germline CDR1 and CDR2 sequences are SGHRS and YFSETQ. V was cut by 0 bases and J by 14 bases, with 23 bases left in between. The CDR3 extends over 15 amino acids.

CDR3 region: CSARTRSNSPLHF. CDR3 DNA sequence: TGCAGTGCTAGAACCAGGAGTAATTCACCCCTCCACTTT. The chain employs TRBV20-1 and TRBJ1-6, with unresolved D. V was shortened by 2 bases and J by 6 bases, with 8 bases between the two germline ends. The germline gives CDR1 DFQATT, CDR2 SNEGSKA (reference sequence). This CDR3 spans 13 amino acids.

Only a few counts were recorded for this clonotype. A single base separates this from a much larger clone, so it may be a read error. The J gene is TRBJ2-5, the V gene TRBV13, with D possibly matching TRBD2 (6 bases). Germline-derived CDR1 and CDR2 are PRHDT and FYEKMQ (reference sequence). V was trimmed by 8 bases and J by 1 base, leaving 11 bases between them. This CDR3 has 13 amino acids. Here the CDR3 DNA reads TGTGCCAGCGGGGGGAGAGGCCAAGAGACCCAGTACTTC. Its translation: CASGGRGQETQYF.

This clonotype has more than one count but fewer than ten. The chain couples TRBV4-3 to TRBJ2-7, with 7 nucleotides matching TRBD2. The ends lost 0 bases at V and 5 bases at J; junction bases unmatched: 10. The CDR3 totals 16 residues. CDR1 and CDR2 (germline): LGHNA, YSLEER. CDR3 sequence reads: CASSQDAFSGSNEQYF. The CDR3 DNA follows: TGCGCCAGCAGCCAAGATGCTTTTAGCGGGTCTAACGAGCAGTACTTC.

This clonotype was recorded at least ten times. The V gene is TRBV28, the J gene TRBJ2-3; TRBD2 agrees at 14 bases. The V segment lost 3 bases and the J segment 4 bases; nucleotides outside the gene matches: 12. There are 19 residues in the CDR3. Germline V gene sequence: CDR1 MDHEN, CDR2 SYDVKM. CDR3 DNA sequence: TGTGCCAGCAGTTTGCCGACGGGACTAGCGGGAGTTTTAGCAGATACGCAGTATTTT. This translates into CASSLPTGLAGVLADTQYF.

The table lists this clonotype with many counts. This rearrangement joins TRBV28 to TRBJ2-7; 7 positions agree with TRBD1. CDR1 is MDHEN and CDR2 is SYDVKM in the germline V gene. The CDR3 spans 14 residues. J gave up 4 bases and V 3 bases, and 6 bases lay outside the gene matches. Written as DNA, the CDR3 is TGTGCCAGCAGTTTGAGGGGACAGACTTACGAGCAGTACTTC. Its translation is CASSLRGQTYEQYF.

This clonotype was observed a few times. The chain uses TRBV4-1 and TRBJ2-2; 8 bases match TRBD2. J gave up 7 bases and V 1 base, and 8 bases lay outside the gene matches. This CDR3 has 16 residues. From germline, CDR1 is MGHRA and CDR2 YSYEKL. This CDR3 is CASSQVWGLEVGELFF. The CDR3 nucleotides are TGCGCCAGCAGCCAAGTATGGGGACTAGAGGTCGGGGAGCTGTTTTTT.